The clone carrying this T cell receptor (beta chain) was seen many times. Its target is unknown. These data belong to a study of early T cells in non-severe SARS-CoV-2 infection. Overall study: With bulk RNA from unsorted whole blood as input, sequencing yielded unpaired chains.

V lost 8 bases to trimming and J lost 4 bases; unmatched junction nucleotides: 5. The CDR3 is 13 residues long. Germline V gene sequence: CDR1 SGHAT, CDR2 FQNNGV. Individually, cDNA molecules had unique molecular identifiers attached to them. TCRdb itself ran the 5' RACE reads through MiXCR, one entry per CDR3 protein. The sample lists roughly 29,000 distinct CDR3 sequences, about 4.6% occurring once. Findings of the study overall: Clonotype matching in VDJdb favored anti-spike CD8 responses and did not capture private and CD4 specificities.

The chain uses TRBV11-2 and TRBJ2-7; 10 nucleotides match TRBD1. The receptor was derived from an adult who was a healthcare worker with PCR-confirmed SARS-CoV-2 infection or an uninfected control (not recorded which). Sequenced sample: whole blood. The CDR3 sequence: CASAGTGEYEQYF. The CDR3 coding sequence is TGTGCCAGCGCCGGGACAGGGGAGTACGAGCAGTACTTC.